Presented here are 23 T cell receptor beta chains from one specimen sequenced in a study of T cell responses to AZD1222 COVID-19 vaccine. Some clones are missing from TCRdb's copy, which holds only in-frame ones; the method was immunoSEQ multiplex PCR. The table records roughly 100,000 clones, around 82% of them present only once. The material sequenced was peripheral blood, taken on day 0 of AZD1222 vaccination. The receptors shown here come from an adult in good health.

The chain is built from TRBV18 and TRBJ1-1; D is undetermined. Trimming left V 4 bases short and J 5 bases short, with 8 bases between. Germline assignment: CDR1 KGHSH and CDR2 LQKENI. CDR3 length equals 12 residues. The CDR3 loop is CASSQGRTEAFF. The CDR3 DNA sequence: TGTGCCAGCTCACAAGGAAGGACTGAAGCTTTCTTT. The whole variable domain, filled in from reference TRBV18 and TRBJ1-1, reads NAGVMQNPRHLVRRRGQEARLRCSPMKGHSHVYWYRQLPEEGLKFMVYLQKENIIDESGMPKERFSAEFPKEGPSILRIQQVVRGDSAAYFCASSQGRTEAFFGQGTRLTVV.

CDR3 in DNA: TGTGCCAGTAGTACGCTCCCATGGCCCCAGCATTTT. This sequence encodes CASSTLPWPQHF. The V gene is TRBV19, the J gene TRBJ1-5; D is unresolved. The V end was cut by 4 bases, the J end by 9 bases, with 10 bases between. Germline CDR1 LNHDA, CDR2 SQIVND (reference sequence). The CDR3 length is 12 residues.

The CDR3 reads CASSINPGRADGYTF. The DNA for the CDR3 is TGTGCCAGTAGTATAAATCCGGGGAGGGCGGATGGCTACACCTTC. The chain employs TRBV19 and TRBJ1-2, with D uncertain. Trimming shortened V by 2 bases and J by 6 bases, and 16 bases separated the two germline ends. Germline V gene sequence: CDR1 LNHDA, CDR2 SQIVND (reference sequence). This CDR3 comprises 15 residues.

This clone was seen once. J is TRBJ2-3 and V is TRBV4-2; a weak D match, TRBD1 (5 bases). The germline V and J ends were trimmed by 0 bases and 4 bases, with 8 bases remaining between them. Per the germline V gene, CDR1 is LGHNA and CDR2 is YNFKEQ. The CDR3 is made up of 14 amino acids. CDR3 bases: TGTGCCAGCAGCCAAGAGCAGACAGCAGATACGCAGTATTTT. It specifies CASSQEQTADTQYF.

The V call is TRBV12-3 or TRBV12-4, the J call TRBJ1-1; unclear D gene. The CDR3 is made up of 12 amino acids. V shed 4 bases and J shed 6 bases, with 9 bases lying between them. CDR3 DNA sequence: TGTGCCAGCAGTTGGCTCCAATCTGAAGCTTTCTTT. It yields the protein CASSWLQSEAFF.

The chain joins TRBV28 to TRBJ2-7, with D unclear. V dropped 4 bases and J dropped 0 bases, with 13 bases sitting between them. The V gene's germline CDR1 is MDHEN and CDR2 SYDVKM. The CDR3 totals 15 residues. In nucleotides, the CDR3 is TGTGCCAGCAGTTCAACAGCGACCGGCTCCTACGAGCAGTACTTC. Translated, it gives CASSSTATGSYEQYF.

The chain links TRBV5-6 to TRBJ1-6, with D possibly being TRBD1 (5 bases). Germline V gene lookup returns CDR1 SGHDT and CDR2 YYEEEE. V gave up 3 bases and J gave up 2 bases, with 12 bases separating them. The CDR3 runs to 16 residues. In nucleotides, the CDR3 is TGTGCCAGCAGCTCTAGGGGTGTCACCTATAATTCACCCCTCCACTTT. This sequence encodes CASSSRGVTYNSPLHF.

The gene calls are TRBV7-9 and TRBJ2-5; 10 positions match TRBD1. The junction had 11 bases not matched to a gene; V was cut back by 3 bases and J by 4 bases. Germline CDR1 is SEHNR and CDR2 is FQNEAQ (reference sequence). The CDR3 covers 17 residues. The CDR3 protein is CASSFLPGQGTGETQYF. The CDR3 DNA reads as TGTGCCAGCAGCTTCCTCCCGGGACAGGGGACGGGAGAGACCCAGTACTTC.

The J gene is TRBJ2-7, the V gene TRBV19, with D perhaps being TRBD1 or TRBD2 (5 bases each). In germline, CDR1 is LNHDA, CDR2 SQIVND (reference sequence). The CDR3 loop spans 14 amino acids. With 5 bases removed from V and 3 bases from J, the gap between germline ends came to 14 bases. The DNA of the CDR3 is TGTGCCAGTAGTGAGGGGTACTTGAGCTACGAGCAGTACTTC. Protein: CASSEGYLSYEQYF.

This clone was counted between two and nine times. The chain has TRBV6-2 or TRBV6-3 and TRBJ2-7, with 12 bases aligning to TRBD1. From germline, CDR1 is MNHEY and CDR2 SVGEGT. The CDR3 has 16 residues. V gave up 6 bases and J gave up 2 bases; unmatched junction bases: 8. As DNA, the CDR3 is TGTGCCAGCAGCTCCGGGACAGGGGGCGGTGCCTACGAGCAGTACGTC. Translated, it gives CASSSGTGGGAYEQYV.

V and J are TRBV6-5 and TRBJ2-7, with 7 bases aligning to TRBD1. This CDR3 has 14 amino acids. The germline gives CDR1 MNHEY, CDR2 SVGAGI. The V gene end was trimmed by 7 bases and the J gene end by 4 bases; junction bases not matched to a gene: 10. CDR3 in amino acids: CASKAGDRLYEQYV. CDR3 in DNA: TGTGCCAGCAAAGCTGGGGACAGACTTTACGAGCAGTACGTC.

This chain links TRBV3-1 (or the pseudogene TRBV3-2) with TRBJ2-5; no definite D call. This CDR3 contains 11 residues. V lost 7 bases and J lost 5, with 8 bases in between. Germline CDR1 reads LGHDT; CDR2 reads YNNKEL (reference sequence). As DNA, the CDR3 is TGTGCCAGCAAAACGGTGGAGACCCAGTACTTC. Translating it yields CASKTVETQYF.

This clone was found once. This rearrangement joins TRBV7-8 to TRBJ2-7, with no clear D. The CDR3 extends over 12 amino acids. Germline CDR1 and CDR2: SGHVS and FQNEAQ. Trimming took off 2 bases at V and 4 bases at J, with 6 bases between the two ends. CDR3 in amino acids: CASSLSVYEQYF. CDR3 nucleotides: TGTGCCAGCAGCTTATCCGTTTACGAGCAGTACTTC.

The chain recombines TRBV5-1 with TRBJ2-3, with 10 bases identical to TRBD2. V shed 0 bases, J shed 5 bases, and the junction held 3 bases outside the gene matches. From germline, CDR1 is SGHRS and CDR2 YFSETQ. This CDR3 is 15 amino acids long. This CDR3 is CASSLAAGGQDTQYF. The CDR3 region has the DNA TGCGCCAGCAGCTTGGCAGCGGGGGGGCAAGATACGCAGTATTTT.

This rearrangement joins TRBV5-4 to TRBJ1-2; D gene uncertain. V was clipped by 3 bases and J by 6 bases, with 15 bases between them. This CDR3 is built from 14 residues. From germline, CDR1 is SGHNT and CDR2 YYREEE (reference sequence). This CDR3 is CASSYSSVDNGYTF. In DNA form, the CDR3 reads TGTGCCAGCAGCTACTCGTCGGTAGACAATGGCTACACCTTC.

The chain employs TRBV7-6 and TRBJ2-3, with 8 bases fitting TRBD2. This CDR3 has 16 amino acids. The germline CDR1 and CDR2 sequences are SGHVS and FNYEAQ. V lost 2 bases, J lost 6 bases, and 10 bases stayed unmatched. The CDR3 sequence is CASSLPGLVFIDTQYF. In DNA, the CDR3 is TGTGCCAGCAGCTTACCGGGACTAGTTTTCATTGATACGCAGTATTTT.

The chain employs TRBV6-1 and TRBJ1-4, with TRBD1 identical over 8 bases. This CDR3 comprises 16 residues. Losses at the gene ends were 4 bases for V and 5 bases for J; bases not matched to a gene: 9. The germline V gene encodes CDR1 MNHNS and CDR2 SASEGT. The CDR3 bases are TGTGCCAGCAGTGTCCCGGGACAGGTTGGGAATGAAAAACTGTTTTTT. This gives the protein CASSVPGQVGNEKLFF.

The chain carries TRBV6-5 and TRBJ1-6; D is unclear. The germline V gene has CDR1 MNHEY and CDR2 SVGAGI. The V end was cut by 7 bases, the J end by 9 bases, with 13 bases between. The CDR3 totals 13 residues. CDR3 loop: CASNGRDGSPLHF. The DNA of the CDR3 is TGTGCCAGCAATGGGAGAGATGGTTCACCCCTCCACTTT.

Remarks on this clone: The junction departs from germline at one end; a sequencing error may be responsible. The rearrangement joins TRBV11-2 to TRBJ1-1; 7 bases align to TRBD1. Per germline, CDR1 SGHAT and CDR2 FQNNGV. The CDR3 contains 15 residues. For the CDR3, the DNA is TGTGCCAGCAGCGTAGACAGGGCTAAGGGGGGTGAAGCTTTCTTT. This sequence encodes CASSVDRAKGGEAFF.

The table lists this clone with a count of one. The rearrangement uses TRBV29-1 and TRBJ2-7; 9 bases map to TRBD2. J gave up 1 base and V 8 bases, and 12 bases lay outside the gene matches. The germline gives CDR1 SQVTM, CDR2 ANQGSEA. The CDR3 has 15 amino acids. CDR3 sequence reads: CSTKGGLAGSYEQYF. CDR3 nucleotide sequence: TGCAGCACAAAAGGGGGGCTAGCGGGGTCCTACGAGCAGTACTTC.

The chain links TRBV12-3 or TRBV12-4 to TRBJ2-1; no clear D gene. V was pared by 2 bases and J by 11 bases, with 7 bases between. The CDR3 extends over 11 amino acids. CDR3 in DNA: TGTGCCAGCAGTTTACAGGTCCAGCAGTTCTTC. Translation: CASSLQVQQFF.

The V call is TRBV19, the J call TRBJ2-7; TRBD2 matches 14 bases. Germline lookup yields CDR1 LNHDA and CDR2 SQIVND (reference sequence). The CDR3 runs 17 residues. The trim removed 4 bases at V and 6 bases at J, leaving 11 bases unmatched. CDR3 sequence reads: CASSTGPGTSGRSEQYF. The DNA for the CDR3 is TGTGCCAGTAGTACGGGGCCCGGGACTAGCGGGAGAAGCGAGCAGTACTTC.

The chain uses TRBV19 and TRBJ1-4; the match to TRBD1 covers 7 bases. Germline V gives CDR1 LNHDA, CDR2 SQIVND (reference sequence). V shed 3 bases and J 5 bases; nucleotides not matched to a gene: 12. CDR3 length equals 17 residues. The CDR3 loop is CASSMAQRGGHNEKLFF. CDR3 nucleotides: TGTGCCAGTAGTATGGCGCAGAGAGGGGGCCACAATGAAAAACTGTTTTTT.